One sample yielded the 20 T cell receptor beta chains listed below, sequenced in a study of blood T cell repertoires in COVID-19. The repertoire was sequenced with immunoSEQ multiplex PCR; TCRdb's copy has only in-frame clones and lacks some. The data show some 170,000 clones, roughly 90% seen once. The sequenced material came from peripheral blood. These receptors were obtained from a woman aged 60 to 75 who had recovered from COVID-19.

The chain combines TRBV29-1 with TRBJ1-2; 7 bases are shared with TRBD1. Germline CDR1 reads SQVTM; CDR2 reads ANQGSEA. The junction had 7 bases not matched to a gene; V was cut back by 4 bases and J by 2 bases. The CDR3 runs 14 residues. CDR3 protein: CSVGQGNTNYGYTF. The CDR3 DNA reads TGCAGCGTTGGACAGGGTAATACGAACTATGGCTACACCTTC.

CDR3 amino acids: CASSPGIGNTIYF. In nucleotides, the CDR3 is TGTGCCAGCAGCCCAGGGATCGGAAACACCATATATTTT. The V gene is TRBV5-4, the J gene TRBJ1-3, with D possibly being TRBD1 (5 bases). V lost 4 bases and J lost 4, with 9 bases in between. This CDR3 is 13 amino acids long. Looked up from germline, CDR1 is SGHNT and CDR2 is YYREEE (reference sequence).

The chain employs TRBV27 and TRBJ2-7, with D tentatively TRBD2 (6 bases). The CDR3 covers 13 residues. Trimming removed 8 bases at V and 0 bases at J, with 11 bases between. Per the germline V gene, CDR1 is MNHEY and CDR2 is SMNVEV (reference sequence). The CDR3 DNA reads TGTGCCAGCGCGGGGCGAAGCTCCTACGAGCAGTACTTC. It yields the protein CASAGRSSYEQYF.

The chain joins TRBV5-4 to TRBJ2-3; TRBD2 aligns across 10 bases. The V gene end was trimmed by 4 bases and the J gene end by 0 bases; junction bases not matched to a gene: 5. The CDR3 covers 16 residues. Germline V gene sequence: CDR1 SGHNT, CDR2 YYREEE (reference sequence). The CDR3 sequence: CASSTRTSGSTDTQYF. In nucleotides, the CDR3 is TGTGCCAGCAGCACCAGGACTAGCGGTAGCACAGATACGCAGTATTTT.

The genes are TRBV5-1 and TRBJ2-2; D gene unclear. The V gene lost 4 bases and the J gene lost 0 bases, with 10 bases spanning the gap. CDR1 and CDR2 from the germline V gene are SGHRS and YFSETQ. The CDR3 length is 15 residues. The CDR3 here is CASSNTASNTGELFF. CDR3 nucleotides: TGCGCCAGCAGCAATACAGCCTCGAACACCGGGGAGCTGTTTTTT.

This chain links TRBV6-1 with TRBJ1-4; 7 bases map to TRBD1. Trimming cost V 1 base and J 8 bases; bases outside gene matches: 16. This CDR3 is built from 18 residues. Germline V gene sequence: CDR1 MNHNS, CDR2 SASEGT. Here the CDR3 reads CASSEVVAGGAYDEKLFF. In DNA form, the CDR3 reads TGTGCCAGCAGTGAAGTGGTGGCAGGGGGTGCTTACGACGAAAAACTGTTTTTT.

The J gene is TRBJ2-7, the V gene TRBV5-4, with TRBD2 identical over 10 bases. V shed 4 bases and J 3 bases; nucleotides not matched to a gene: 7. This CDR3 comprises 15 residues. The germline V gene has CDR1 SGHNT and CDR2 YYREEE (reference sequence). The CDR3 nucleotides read TGTGCCAGCAGCCCATCAGCGGGGGGGGTCTACGAGCAGTACTTC. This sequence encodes CASSPSAGGVYEQYF.

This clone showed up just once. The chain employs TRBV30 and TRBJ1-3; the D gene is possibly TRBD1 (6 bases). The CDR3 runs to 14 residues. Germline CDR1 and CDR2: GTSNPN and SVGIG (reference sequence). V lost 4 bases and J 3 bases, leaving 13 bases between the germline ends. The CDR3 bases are TGTGCCTGGACCGGACAGTTGGGTGGAAACACCATATATTTT. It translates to CAWTGQLGGNTIYF.

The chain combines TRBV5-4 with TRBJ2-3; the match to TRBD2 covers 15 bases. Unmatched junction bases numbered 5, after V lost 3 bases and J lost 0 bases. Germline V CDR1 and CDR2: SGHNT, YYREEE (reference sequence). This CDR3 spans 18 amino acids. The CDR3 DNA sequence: TGTGCCAGCAGCTCCGGGACTAGCGGGGGGCCTAGCACAGATACGCAGTATTTT. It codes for CASSSGTSGGPSTDTQYF.

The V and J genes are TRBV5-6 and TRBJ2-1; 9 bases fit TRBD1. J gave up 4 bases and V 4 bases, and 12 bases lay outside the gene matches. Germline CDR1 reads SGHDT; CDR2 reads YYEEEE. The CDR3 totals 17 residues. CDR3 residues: CASSQTGTGSVYNEQFF. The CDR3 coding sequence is TGTGCCAGCAGCCAAACCGGGACAGGGTCTGTTTACAATGAGCAGTTCTTC.

The CDR3 coding sequence is TGTGCCAGCAGTTTTCAGAGGGACACTGAAGCTTTCTTT. Encoded protein: CASSFQRDTEAFF. J is TRBJ1-1 and V is TRBV12-3 or TRBV12-4; D not certain. This CDR3 has 13 amino acids. V gave up 3 bases and J gave up 3 bases, with 8 bases separating them.

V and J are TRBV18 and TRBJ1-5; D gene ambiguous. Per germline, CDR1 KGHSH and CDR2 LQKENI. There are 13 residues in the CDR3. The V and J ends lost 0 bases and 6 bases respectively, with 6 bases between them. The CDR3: CASSPPEGQPQHF. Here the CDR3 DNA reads TGTGCCAGCTCACCACCGGAGGGTCAGCCCCAGCATTTT.

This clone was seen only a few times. This chain's CDR3 is CASSSDKNTEAFF. As DNA, the CDR3 is TGTGCCAGCAGCTCGGACAAGAACACTGAAGCTTTCTTT. V usage is TRBV5-6 and J usage is TRBJ1-1, with D perhaps matching TRBD1 (5 bases). The CDR3 length is 13 residues. Germline assignment: CDR1 SGHDT and CDR2 YYEEEE. V dropped 3 bases and J dropped 1 base, with 7 bases sitting between them.

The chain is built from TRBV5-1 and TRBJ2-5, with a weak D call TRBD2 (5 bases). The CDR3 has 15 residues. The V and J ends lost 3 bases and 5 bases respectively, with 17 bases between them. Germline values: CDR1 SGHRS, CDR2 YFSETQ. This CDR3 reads CASSSQPGTEETQYF. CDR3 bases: TGCGCCAGCAGCTCGCAACCGGGAACTGAGGAGACCCAGTACTTC.

The CDR3 nucleotides read TGTGCCAGCAGCTTATTCAGGGTTAGTGAGCAGTTCTTC. This sequence encodes CASSLFRVSEQFF. This chain joins TRBV5-8 and TRBJ2-1, with TRBD1 as a possible D gene (5 bases). CDR3 size: 13 residues. The V end lost 2 bases, the J end lost 9 bases, and 12 bases lay between the germline ends. The germline V gene encodes CDR1 SGHTS and CDR2 YDEGEE. Full variable domain (rest looked up from reference TRBV5-8 and TRBJ2-1): EAGVTQSPTHLIKTRGQQATLRCSPISGHTSVYWYQQALGLGLQFLLWYDEGEERNRGNFPPRFSGRQFPNYSSELNVNALELEDSALYLCASSLFRVSEQFFGPGTRLTVL.

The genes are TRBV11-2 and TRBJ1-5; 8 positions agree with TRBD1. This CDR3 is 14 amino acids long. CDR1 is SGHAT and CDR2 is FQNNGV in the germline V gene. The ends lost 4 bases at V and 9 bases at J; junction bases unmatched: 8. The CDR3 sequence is CASSSQTGARPQHF. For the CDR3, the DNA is TGTGCCAGCAGCTCCCAGACAGGGGCCAGGCCCCAGCATTTT.

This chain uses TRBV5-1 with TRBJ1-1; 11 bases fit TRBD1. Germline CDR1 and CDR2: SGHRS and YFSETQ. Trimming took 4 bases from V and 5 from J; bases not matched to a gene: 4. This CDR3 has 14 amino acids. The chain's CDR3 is CASSTGTGGTEAFF. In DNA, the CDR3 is TGCGCCAGCAGCACCGGGACAGGGGGTACTGAAGCTTTCTTT. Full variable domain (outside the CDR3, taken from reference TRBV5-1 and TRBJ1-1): KAGVTQTPRYLIKTRGQQVTLSCSPISGHRSVSWYQQTPGQGLQFLFEYFSETQRNKGNFPGRFSGRQFSNSRSEMNVSTLELGDSALYLCASSTGTGGTEAFFGQGTRLTVV.

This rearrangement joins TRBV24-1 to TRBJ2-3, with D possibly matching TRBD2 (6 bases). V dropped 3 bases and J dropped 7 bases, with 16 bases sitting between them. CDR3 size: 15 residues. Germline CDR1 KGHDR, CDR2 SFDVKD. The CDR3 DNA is TGTGCCACCAGTGATCCCGGGACTGCATCGTATACGCAGTATTTT. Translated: CATSDPGTASYTQYF.

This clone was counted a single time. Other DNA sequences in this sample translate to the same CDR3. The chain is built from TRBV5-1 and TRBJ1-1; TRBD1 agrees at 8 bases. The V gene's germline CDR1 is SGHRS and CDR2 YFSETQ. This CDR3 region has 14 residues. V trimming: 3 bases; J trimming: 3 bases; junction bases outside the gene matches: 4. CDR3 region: CASSSGQGYTEAFF. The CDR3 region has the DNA TGCGCCAGCAGCTCCGGACAGGGTTACACTGAAGCTTTCTTT.

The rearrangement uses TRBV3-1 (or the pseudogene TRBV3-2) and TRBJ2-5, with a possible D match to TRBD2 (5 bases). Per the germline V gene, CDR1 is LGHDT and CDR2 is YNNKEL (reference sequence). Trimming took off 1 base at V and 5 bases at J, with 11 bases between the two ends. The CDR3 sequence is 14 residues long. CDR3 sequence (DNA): TGTGCCAGCAGCCAAGTTGTCGGCGGGGAGACCCAGTACTTC. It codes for CASSQVVGGETQYF.